One and the same sample provided the 27 T cell receptor beta chains below, sequenced in a study of blood T cell repertoires in COVID-19. Using immunoSEQ multiplex PCR, the repertoire was profiled, and TCRdb retains in-frame clones only, with some absent. The sample shows about 330,000 clones, around 80% of them seen only once. Sequenced sample: peripheral blood. Receptor source: a woman aged 45-65 years with acute or convalescent COVID-19.

The rearrangement joins TRBV5-4 to TRBJ2-7; 11 nucleotides agree with TRBD1. Germline CDR1 is SGHNT and CDR2 is YYREEE (reference sequence). The CDR3 length is 15 residues. V was pared by 3 bases and J by 2 bases, with 4 bases of the junction left unmatched. CDR3 sequence (DNA): TGTGCCAGCAGCTGGGGACAGGGGGTTGCCTACGAGCAGTACGTC. Translating it yields CASSWGQGVAYEQYV.

This clone occurred a few times. The CDR3 sequence: CASFRTPNTEAFF. CDR3 DNA: TGCGCCAGCTTTCGGACACCGAACACTGAAGCTTTCTTT. The chain recombines TRBV5-1 with TRBJ1-1, with D possibly TRBD1 on 5 matching bases. Trimming shortened V by 7 bases and J by 1 base, and 11 bases separated the two germline ends. CDR1 and CDR2 from the germline V gene are SGHRS and YFSETQ. The CDR3 length is 13 residues.

Comments on this clone: Other DNA sequences in the same sample also yield this CDR3. The chain uses TRBV6-5 and TRBJ1-3; no clear D gene. Germline assignment: CDR1 MNHEY and CDR2 SVGAGI. Trimming stripped 0 bases from V and 0 bases from J, with 6 bases between. The CDR3 is 15 residues long. The CDR3 DNA follows: TGTGCCAGCAGTTACTCGGGGAGCTCTGGAAACACCATATATTTT. Its protein is CASSYSGSSGNTIYF.

V usage is TRBV30 and J usage is TRBJ2-7; 10 positions match TRBD2. Trimming at V came to 0 bases and at J to 6 bases, leaving 8 bases not matched to a gene. From germline, CDR1 is GTSNPN and CDR2 SVGIG (reference sequence). This CDR3 is 15 amino acids long. CDR3 nucleotides: TGTGCCTGGAGTGTTCAAGCGGGAGGGGGGGGCGAGCAGTACTTC. Its translation is CAWSVQAGGGGEQYF. The whole variable domain, remainder taken from reference TRBV30 and TRBJ2-7, is SQTIHQWPATLVQPVGSPLSLECTVEGTSNPNLYWYRQAAGRGLQLLFYSVGIGQISSEVPQNLSASRPQDRQFILSSKKLLLSDSGFYLCAWSVQAGGGGEQYFGPGTRLTVT.

The rearrangement links TRBV7-2 to TRBJ1-2; D gene ambiguous. Germline CDR1 and CDR2: SGHTA and FQGNSA. This CDR3 has 15 amino acids. V gave up 2 bases and J gave up 2 bases, with 12 bases separating them. In nucleotides, the CDR3 is TGTGCCAGCAGCTTAAGTGCGGGGTTGAACTATGGCTACACCTTC. Protein sequence: CASSLSAGLNYGYTF.

The V and J genes are TRBV7-2 and TRBJ2-3; D remains ambiguous. The CDR3 totals 13 residues. V shed 4 bases and J shed 1 base, with 6 bases lying between them. CDR1 SGHTA and CDR2 FQGNSA come from the germline V gene. The CDR3 region is CASSSQRTDTQYF. In DNA form, the CDR3 reads TGTGCCAGCAGCTCACAGCGCACAGATACGCAGTATTTT.

The J gene is TRBJ2-5, the V gene TRBV4-1; 14 nucleotides match TRBD2. The CDR3 has 16 amino acids. Germline CDR1 MGHRA, CDR2 YSYEKL. J was trimmed by 3 bases and V by 4 bases; bases with no gene match: 4. CDR3 region: CASSPTTSGGEETQYF. CDR3 coding DNA: TGCGCCAGCAGCCCGACGACTAGCGGGGGGGAAGAGACCCAGTACTTC.

This clone was counted a few times. The chain joins TRBV7-9 to TRBJ1-3, with D uncertain. Germline lookup yields CDR1 SEHNR and CDR2 FQNEAQ (reference sequence). The V and J ends lost 5 bases and 8 bases respectively, with 13 bases between them. The CDR3 is made up of 13 amino acids. This CDR3 reads CASSLGEWDTIYF. The CDR3 DNA reads as TGTGCCAGCAGCCTCGGGGAATGGGACACCATATATTTT. The full variable domain, in which reference TRBV7-9 and TRBJ1-3 provide the parts outside the CDR3, is DTGVSQNPRHKITKRGQNVTFRCDPISEHNRLYWYRQTLGQGPEFLTYFQNEAQLEKSRLLSDRFSAERPKGSFSTLEIQRTEQGDSAMYLCASSLGEWDTIYFGEGSWLTVV.

This clone was recorded a few times. V usage is TRBV19 and J usage is TRBJ1-4, with TRBD1 identical over 7 bases. V trimming: 4 bases; J trimming: 8 bases; junction bases outside the gene matches: 7. The germline V gene has CDR1 LNHDA and CDR2 SQIVND (reference sequence). This CDR3 contains 14 residues. The CDR3 loop is CASSTQGSDEKLFF. CDR3 DNA sequence: TGTGCCAGTAGTACACAGGGGAGTGACGAAAAACTGTTTTTT.

This clone was observed a single time. Other DNA variants within this sample encode the same CDR3. The rearrangement uses TRBV18 and TRBJ1-3; D gene ambiguous. Germline lookup yields CDR1 KGHSH and CDR2 LQKENI. V dropped 3 bases and J dropped 4 bases, with 7 bases sitting between them. CDR3 size: 13 residues. Written as DNA, the CDR3 is TGTGCCAGCTCACCTGGACTGGGAAACACCATATATTTT. Its translation is CASSPGLGNTIYF.

This chain connects TRBV2 to TRBJ1-2; D unclear. V was clipped by 6 bases and J by 4 bases, with 9 bases between them. This CDR3 spans 12 amino acids. Germline CDR1 reads SNHLY; CDR2 reads FYNNEI. CDR3 DNA sequence: TGTGCCAGCAGCGGCGACTTCTATGGCTACACCTTC. Amino acid sequence: CASSGDFYGYTF.

CDR3 residues: CASSLAGVRTHEQYF. For the CDR3, the DNA is TGCGCCAGCAGCTTAGCGGGAGTAAGGACCCACGAGCAGTACTTC. This sequence joins TRBV5-1 and TRBJ2-7, with 8 bases aligning to TRBD2. CDR3 length equals 15 residues. The germline gives CDR1 SGHRS, CDR2 YFSETQ. V shed 2 bases and J 5 bases; nucleotides not matched to a gene: 9.

V is TRBV7-2 and J is TRBJ2-2, with a weak D call TRBD2 (6 bases). The CDR3 sequence is 14 residues long. Germline CDR1 is SGHTA and CDR2 is FQGNSA. Between the trimmed V and J ends, which lost 6 bases and 1 base, there was a span of 9 bases. The CDR3 bases are TGTGCCAGCAGTTCCGGGAGGAACACCGGGGAGCTGTTTTTT. Protein product: CASSSGRNTGELFF.

The chain uses TRBV6-5 and TRBJ1-1; TRBD1 aligns across 9 bases. The CDR3 runs 13 residues. V gave up 10 bases and J gave up 3 bases; unmatched junction bases: 6. Germline V gene data show CDR1 as MNHEY and CDR2 as SVGAGI. This CDR3 reads CATSTGGDTEAFF. The CDR3 coding sequence is TGTGCCACGTCGACAGGGGGGGACACTGAAGCTTTCTTT.

The CDR3 protein is CASRHGGNTEAFF. CDR3 in DNA: TGTGCCAGCCGCCACGGGGGAAACACTGAAGCTTTCTTT. This chain connects TRBV27 to TRBJ1-1; tentative D call: TRBD1 (5 bases). Germline V gene lookup returns CDR1 MNHEY and CDR2 SMNVEV (reference sequence). V was pared by 8 bases and J by 2 bases, with 12 bases between. This CDR3 is 13 amino acids long.

The V and J genes are TRBV24-1 and TRBJ1-2, with 8 bases lining up with TRBD1. Germline CDR1 and CDR2: KGHDR and SFDVKD. Trimming at V came to 6 bases and at J to 0 bases, leaving 8 bases not matched to a gene. This CDR3 has 16 amino acids. CDR3 bases: TGTGCCACCAGTTCTCCAGGACAGGGATCTAACTATGGCTACACCTTC. Encoded protein: CATSSPGQGSNYGYTF.

The chain uses TRBV5-6 and TRBJ2-7, with 8 positions matching TRBD2. V was pared by 4 bases and J by 6 bases, with 9 bases of the junction left unmatched. Germline V gene sequence: CDR1 SGHDT, CDR2 YYEEEE. The CDR3 has 14 amino acids. As DNA, the CDR3 is TGTGCCAGCAGCCCCATCGGACTAGCAGGCGAGCAGTACTTC. Translation gives CASSPIGLAGEQYF.

The chain uses TRBV2 and TRBJ2-7, with 9 bases fitting TRBD1. This CDR3 spans 14 amino acids. Germline CDR1 and CDR2: SNHLY and FYNNEI. J was trimmed by 5 bases and V by 10 bases; bases with no gene match: 12. The CDR3, as DNA: TGTGCCACCACCTCCGGGACAGGGTTGAACGAGCAGTACTTC. Its protein product is CATTSGTGLNEQYF.

The J gene is TRBJ1-3, the V gene TRBV2; D is undetermined. V dropped 5 bases and J dropped 3 bases, with 8 bases sitting between them. The germline CDR1 and CDR2 sequences are SNHLY and FYNNEI. The CDR3 extends over 13 amino acids. CDR3 in DNA: TGTGCCAGCAGTTGGACTGATGGAAACACCATATATTTT. Translating it yields CASSWTDGNTIYF.

This clone was seen a handful of times. The chain carries TRBV6-1 and TRBJ1-1; D is unclear. The CDR3 loop spans 13 amino acids. Trimming left V 2 bases short and J 8 bases short, with 12 bases between. Germline assignment: CDR1 MNHNS and CDR2 SASEGT. CDR3 loop: CASSENPTVEAFF. The CDR3 nucleotides read TGTGCCAGCAGTGAAAATCCCACAGTCGAAGCTTTCTTT.

This clone showed up just once. V and J are TRBV10-3 and TRBJ2-1; 7 nucleotides match TRBD1. Germline CDR1 and CDR2: ENHRY and SYGVKD. CDR3 length equals 15 residues. J was trimmed by 8 bases and V by 5 bases; bases with no gene match: 12. Written as DNA, the CDR3 is TGTGCCATCAGTTTGGGGGACAGTCTTCGGGATGAGCAGTTCTTC. It is translated as CAISLGDSLRDEQFF.

This clone was found once. The V gene is TRBV4-3, the J gene TRBJ2-1; 9 bases agree with TRBD1. The CDR3 has 15 residues. J gave up 9 bases and V 4 bases, and 10 bases lay outside the gene matches. The germline gives CDR1 LGHNA, CDR2 YSLEER. CDR3 in amino acids: CASSPRGQGTGEQFF. CDR3 in DNA: TGCGCCAGCAGCCCCAGGGGACAGGGTACGGGTGAGCAGTTCTTC.

V and J are TRBV7-9 and TRBJ1-4; 8 positions agree with TRBD1. Germline trimming cut 3 bases from V and 5 bases from J; bases unmatched to any gene: 2. Looked up from germline, CDR1 is SEHNR and CDR2 is FQNEAQ (reference sequence). This CDR3 has 14 residues. CDR3 residues: CASSLDRANEKLFF. CDR3 nucleotide sequence: TGTGCCAGCAGCTTGGACAGGGCCAATGAAAAACTGTTTTTT.

The chain carries TRBV7-2 and TRBJ2-5; no reliable D call. CDR1 is SGHTA, CDR2 FQGNSA, per germline. CDR3 length: 15 residues. V was shortened by 1 base and J by 5 bases, with 14 bases between the two germline ends. The CDR3 DNA reads TGTGCCAGCAGCTTAGTGTCAGCGCTGGAGGAGACCCAGTACTTC. Its translation is CASSLVSALEETQYF.

The chain links TRBV30 to TRBJ1-2, with a weak D call TRBD1 (6 bases). CDR1 is GTSNPN and CDR2 is SVGIG in the germline V gene (reference sequence). Trimming removed 1 base from V and 3 bases from J, with 9 bases in between. The CDR3 covers 13 residues. Here the CDR3 reads CAWSEGGDYGYTF. CDR3 DNA: TGTGCCTGGAGTGAGGGGGGGGACTATGGCTACACCTTC. The full variable domain, rest sourced from reference TRBV30 and TRBJ1-2, is SQTIHQWPATLVQPVGSPLSLECTVEGTSNPNLYWYRQAAGRGLQLLFYSVGIGQISSEVPQNLSASRPQDRQFILSSKKLLLSDSGFYLCAWSEGGDYGYTFGSGTRLTVV.

This chain uses TRBV2 with TRBJ2-1, with 7 bases aligning to TRBD2. With V trimmed by 6 bases and J by 8 bases, 7 bases remained unmatched. This CDR3 has 13 residues. Germline values: CDR1 SNHLY, CDR2 FYNNEI. The CDR3: CASSGRSGDEQFF. The CDR3 nucleotides read TGTGCCAGCAGCGGGAGGTCGGGCGATGAGCAGTTCTTC. Full variable domain (outside the CDR3, taken from reference TRBV2 and TRBJ2-1): EPEVTQTPSHQVTQMGQEVILRCVPISNHLYFYWYRQILGQKVEFLVSFYNNEISEKSEIFDDQFSVERPDGSNFTLKIRSTKLEDSAMYFCASSGRSGDEQFFGPGTRLTVL.

This sequence joins TRBV5-1 and TRBJ1-2; D is possibly TRBD1 (5 bases). V was trimmed by 4 bases and J by 3 bases, leaving 10 bases between them. Germline CDR1 is SGHRS and CDR2 is YFSETQ. The CDR3 is 13 residues long. Here the CDR3 reads CASSGGNDYGYTF. The CDR3 nucleotides read TGCGCCAGCAGCGGGGGGAACGACTATGGCTACACCTTC. The full variable domain, its missing parts supplied by reference TRBV5-1 and TRBJ1-2, is KAGVTQTPRYLIKTRGQQVTLSCSPISGHRSVSWYQQTPGQGLQFLFEYFSETQRNKGNFPGRFSGRQFSNSRSEMNVSTLELGDSALYLCASSGGNDYGYTFGSGTRLTVV.